This TCR beta chain was sequenced during a study of cytomegalovirus exposure and HLA in healthy donors. Whole-study findings and limits: Researchers catalogued roughly 150 TCR beta chains as cytomegalovirus-associated. Rare sequences made up most TCRs, while some public TCRs were found in many donors.

CDR3 length: 17 residues. Unmatched junction bases numbered 5, after V lost 2 bases and J lost 3 bases. CDR1 is SGHDN, CDR2 FVKESK, per germline. The method was immunoSEQ multiplex PCR; TCRdb's version includes in-frame clones alone and lacks a portion of them. The data show some 190,000 clones, 86% seen once. Turning to this clone: The antigen remains unidentified.

Sequencing was performed on PBMCs. This TCR was recovered from a man aged 25-40 years in good health and CMV-seropositive. The rearrangement uses TRBV14 and TRBJ2-1; TRBD2 agrees at 12 bases. CDR3 protein: CASSQHRLAGDYNEQFF. CDR3 bases: TGTGCCAGCAGCCAACACAGACTAGCGGGGGACTACAATGAGCAGTTCTTC.